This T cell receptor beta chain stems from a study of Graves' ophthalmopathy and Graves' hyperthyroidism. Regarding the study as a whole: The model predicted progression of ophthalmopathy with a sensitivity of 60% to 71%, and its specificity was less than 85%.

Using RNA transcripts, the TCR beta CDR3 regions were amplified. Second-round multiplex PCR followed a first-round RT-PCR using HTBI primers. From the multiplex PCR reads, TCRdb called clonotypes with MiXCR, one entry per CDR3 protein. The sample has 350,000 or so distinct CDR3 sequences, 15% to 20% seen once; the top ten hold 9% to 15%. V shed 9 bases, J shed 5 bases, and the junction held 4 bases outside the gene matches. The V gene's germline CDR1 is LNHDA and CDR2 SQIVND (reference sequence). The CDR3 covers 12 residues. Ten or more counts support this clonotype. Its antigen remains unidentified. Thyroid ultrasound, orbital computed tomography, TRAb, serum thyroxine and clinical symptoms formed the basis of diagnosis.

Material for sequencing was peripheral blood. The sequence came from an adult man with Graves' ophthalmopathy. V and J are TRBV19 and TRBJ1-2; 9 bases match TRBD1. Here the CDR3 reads CASLDRGYGYTF. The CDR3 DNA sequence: TGTGCCAGCTTGGACAGGGGTTATGGCTACACCTTC.